One sample yielded the 9 T cell receptor beta chains listed below, sequenced in a study of monozygotic twins with inflammatory bowel disease (dated by TCRdb to the late 2010s). The receptor library was made with 5' RACE. Sequencing relied on an Illumina HiSeq 2500. Following TCRdb reprocessing, every CDR3 protein sequence forms one entry, and DNA is not provided. The sample's table covers nearly 450,000 distinct CDR3 sequences. The top ten hold approximately 2.4% of the sample. Sequences were obtained from blood. The source is a human donor with ulcerative colitis or Crohn's disease, or a healthy co-twin of an affected twin (not recorded which).

The chain employs TRBV2 and TRBJ2-3; TCRdb picks TRBD2, but there is no DNA to check that call. The CDR3 has 14 residues. Germline V lookup: CDR1 SNHLY, CDR2 FYNNEI. CDR3 sequence reads: CASYTSGGTDTQYF.

This rearrangement joins TRBV19 to TRBJ2-1; the TRBD1 assignment by TCRdb is unverifiable without DNA. The CDR3 runs to 15 residues. Per germline, CDR1 LNHDA and CDR2 SQIVND (reference sequence). This CDR3 reads CASSIGRHPWSEQFF.

The rearrangement links TRBV5-1 to TRBJ2-7; TCRdb gives TRBD1 as the D gene, but with no DNA this cannot be confirmed. The CDR3 totals 15 residues. CDR1 is SGHRS, CDR2 YFSETQ, per germline. CDR3 residues: CASSLAPGGYYEQYF.

This chain links TRBV12-3 or TRBV12-4 with TRBJ1-5; the D call from TCRdb, TRBD1, cannot be confirmed without DNA. The CDR3 contains 12 residues. CDR3 residues: CASRTGNQPQHF.

The V and J genes are TRBV6-5 and TRBJ2-5; there is no DNA to check the TCRdb D call of TRBD2. CDR3 size: 14 residues. Germline loops: CDR1 MNHEY, CDR2 SVGAGI. The CDR3 is CASSLTSSGETQYF.

The chain is built from TRBV20-1 and TRBJ2-1; TCRdb names TRBD1, which stays unverified in the absence of DNA. From germline, CDR1 is DFQATT and CDR2 SNEGSKA (reference sequence). There are 12 residues in the CDR3. CDR3 in amino acids: CSGPGQNNEQFF.

This chain connects TRBV3-1 to TRBJ1-5; TCRdb picks TRBD1, but there is no DNA to check that call. Looked up from germline, CDR1 is LGHDT and CDR2 is YNNKEL (reference sequence). This CDR3 contains 15 residues. CDR3 residues: CASSPGGGTSQPQHF.

J is TRBJ1-3 and V is TRBV6-5; TCRdb gives TRBD1 as the D gene, but with no DNA this cannot be confirmed. The CDR3 loop spans 17 amino acids. Germline V gene lookup returns CDR1 MNHEY and CDR2 SVGAGI. The CDR3 region is CASSYSQGTGSGNTIYF.

This chain connects TRBV6-2 or TRBV6-3 to TRBJ1-1; lacking DNA, the TRBD1 call made by TCRdb goes unchecked. Germline assignment: CDR1 MNHEY and CDR2 SVGEGT. The CDR3 is made up of 14 amino acids. CDR3 sequence reads: CASSQGFVNTEAFF.